This T cell receptor beta chain was captured in a study of cytomegalovirus exposure and HLA in healthy donors. Researchers ran the PCR with 60 Vbeta and 13 Jbeta primers. Profiled with immunoSEQ multiplex PCR; TCRdb holds only in-frame clones, not every one. The sample contains about 140,000 clones, 80% of which appear only once. The V end was cut by 8 bases, the J end by 2 bases, with 13 bases between. Germline-derived CDR1 and CDR2 are MNHEY and SMNVEV (reference sequence). The CDR3 has 14 amino acids. The V gene is TRBV27, the J gene TRBJ2-1; D may be TRBD1 (6 bases). The origin of this receptor is a woman in her thirties or forties in good health and CMV-seronegative. The sequenced material came from PBMCs. CDR3 nucleotides: TGTGCCAGCCAACTGGGGGCCACCTACAATGAGCAGTTCTTC. Translation gives CASQLGATYNEQFF.